A single sample gave rise to the 26 T cell receptor beta chains below, sequenced in a study of OX40 agonist ivuxolimab in advanced cancers. Clones were read by immunoSEQ multiplex PCR, and TCRdb kept only the in-frame ones, dropping some. The sample holds 65,000 to 95,000 clones; 90% are singletons and the top ten take 0.25% to 0.35%. This material consisted of CD4+ or CD8+ T cells sorted from blood, taken in a trial of the OX40 agonist ivuxolimab. Every receptor here comes from an adult with an advanced solid tumor such as melanoma, head and neck, liver or kidney cancer.

In nucleotides, the CDR3 is TGTGCCAGCAGTGAACTTCTAGCGGGGGGTGAAGAGACCCAGTACTTC. The encoded protein is CASSELLAGGEETQYF. The chain carries TRBV6-1 and TRBJ2-5, with 11 positions matching TRBD2. The junction had 5 bases not matched to a gene; V was cut back by 2 bases and J by 3 bases. The CDR3 runs 16 residues. In germline, CDR1 is MNHNS, CDR2 SASEGT.

The table lists this clone with a few counts. The chain is built from TRBV13 and TRBJ1-6; TRBD1 agrees at 9 bases. In germline, CDR1 is PRHDT, CDR2 FYEKMQ (reference sequence). The CDR3 extends over 17 amino acids. J lost 4 bases, V lost 5 bases, and 9 bases had no gene match. Here the CDR3 DNA reads TGTGCCAGCAGCCAGGGGGGACAGGGAAGATATAATTCACCCCTCCACTTT. It is translated as CASSQGGQGRYNSPLHF.

The chain combines TRBV7-2 with TRBJ2-5; 10 nucleotides match TRBD2. J was trimmed by 5 bases and V by 1 base; bases with no gene match: 13. This CDR3 comprises 18 residues. Germline V gene lookup returns CDR1 SGHTA and CDR2 FQGNSA. The CDR3 protein is CASSLGFTSGVFAETQYF. The CDR3 DNA sequence: TGTGCCAGCAGCTTAGGTTTTACTAGCGGGGTGTTCGCGGAGACCCAGTACTTC.

The chain joins TRBV5-5 to TRBJ1-1, with TRBD1 as a possible D gene (6 bases). Looked up from germline, CDR1 is SGHKS and CDR2 is YYEKEE (reference sequence). The CDR3 is 16 residues long. V dropped 2 bases and J dropped 3 bases, with 17 bases sitting between them. CDR3 in DNA: TGTGCCAGCAGCTTCGTAGCAGGGGAGGGGGACACTGAAGCTTTCTTT. Residues: CASSFVAGEGDTEAFF.

V gene TRBV7-9 combines with J gene TRBJ2-3, with 12 bases identical to TRBD2. V was pared by 7 bases and J by 2 bases, with 4 bases of the junction left unmatched. The CDR3 consists of 15 residues. Per the germline V gene, CDR1 is SEHNR and CDR2 is FQNEAQ (reference sequence). For the CDR3, the DNA is TGTGCCAGCACTCGGACTAGCGGGGACACAGATACGCAGTATTTT. It encodes CASTRTSGDTDTQYF.

The genes are TRBV6-6 and TRBJ1-3, with D maybe TRBD1 (6 bases). This CDR3 spans 15 amino acids. Germline V gene lookup returns CDR1 MNHNY and CDR2 SVGAGI (reference sequence). V gave up 7 bases and J gave up 2 bases, with 15 bases separating them. The CDR3 protein is CASTARGEAGNTIYF. CDR3 coding DNA: TGTGCCAGCACCGCAAGGGGGGAGGCTGGAAACACCATATATTTT.

This clone appeared a single time. The chain employs TRBV5-1 and TRBJ2-6; D may be TRBD2 (6 bases). V was clipped by 0 bases and J by 7 bases, with 11 bases between them. The CDR3 loop spans 15 amino acids. Germline CDR1 and CDR2: SGHRS and YFSETQ. For the CDR3, the DNA is TGCGCCAGCAGCTTGGGGGACTTTCTCGCCAACGTCCTGACTTTC. Translation gives CASSLGDFLANVLTF.

The CDR3 DNA reads as TGTGCCAGCACAAACTCGGCGGCGGAAAATGAGCAGTTCTTC. Translating it yields CASTNSAAENEQFF. The chain combines TRBV28 with TRBJ2-1; D is ambiguous. With 7 bases removed from V and 7 bases from J, the gap between germline ends came to 17 bases. Germline CDR1 reads MDHEN; CDR2 reads SYDVKM. The CDR3 consists of 14 residues.

The gene calls are TRBV7-2 and TRBJ1-5; 10 positions agree with TRBD1. The CDR3 contains 17 residues. Looked up from germline, CDR1 is SGHTA and CDR2 is FQGNSA. V lost 4 bases, J lost 4 bases, and 10 bases stayed unmatched. The CDR3 DNA sequence: TGTGCCAGCAGCTCGGAACGACAGGGGGCTAGAAATCAGCCCCAGCATTTT. It is translated as CASSSERQGARNQPQHF.

The sample holds one count of this clone. The chain couples TRBV18 to TRBJ1-5, with D tentatively TRBD1 (5 bases). From germline, CDR1 is KGHSH and CDR2 LQKENI. V lost 3 bases and J 7 bases, leaving 25 bases between the germline ends. The CDR3 spans 18 residues. CDR3 nucleotides: TGTGCCAGCTCACCCAAAGAGGCGGCCAGGGCCTCGGAACAGCCCCAGCATTTT. This sequence encodes CASSPKEAARASEQPQHF.

The gene calls are TRBV9 and TRBJ2-5, with 13 positions matching TRBD2. The ends lost 3 bases at V and 1 base at J; junction bases unmatched: 3. The CDR3 runs 16 residues. Germline lookup yields CDR1 SGDLS and CDR2 YYNGEE. CDR3 region: CASSAGLAGAQETQYF. The CDR3 bases are TGTGCCAGCAGCGCAGGACTAGCGGGGGCCCAAGAGACCCAGTACTTC. The full variable domain, in which reference TRBV9 and TRBJ2-5 provide the parts outside the CDR3, is DSGVTQTPKHLITATGQRVTLRCSPRSGDLSVYWYQQSLDQGLQFLIQYYNGEERAKGNILERFSAQQFPDLHSELNLSSLELGDSALYFCASSAGLAGAQETQYFGPGTRLLVL.

The chain couples TRBV6-5 to TRBJ1-3; D is perhaps TRBD1 (5 bases). Between the trimmed V and J ends, which lost 0 bases and 3 bases, there was a span of 12 bases. CDR1 and CDR2 (germline): MNHEY, SVGAGI. This CDR3 has 16 residues. The CDR3 loop reads CASSYSGDRGGNTIYF. The CDR3 DNA is TGTGCCAGCAGTTACTCGGGCGACAGAGGTGGAAACACCATATATTTT.

This chain joins TRBV6-1 and TRBJ1-5; D is unresolved. CDR1 MNHNS and CDR2 SASEGT come from the germline V gene. Trimming took off 2 bases at V and 7 bases at J, with 12 bases between the two ends. CDR3 length equals 14 residues. CDR3 DNA sequence: TGTGCCAGCAGTGAACAGACTCCCCAGCAGCCCCAGCATTTT. It specifies CASSEQTPQQPQHF.

The chain recombines TRBV6-1 with TRBJ2-5; tentative D call: TRBD1 (6 bases). Germline assignment: CDR1 MNHNS and CDR2 SASEGT. The CDR3 is 15 amino acids. With 6 bases removed from V and 1 base from J, the gap between germline ends came to 15 bases. DNA of the CDR3: TGTGCCAGCAGACAAACGACAGGAATCCAAGAGACCCAGTACTTC. It yields the protein CASRQTTGIQETQYF.

Comment on this clone: An end of the junction differs from the germline gene, which may be a read error. The V call is TRBV7-7, the J call TRBJ2-3; TRBD2 matches at 11 bases. Germline-derived CDR1 and CDR2 are SSHAT and FNYEAQ (reference sequence). This CDR3 has 15 residues. DNA for the CDR3: TGTGCTAGCAGCTTAGCGGGGGGGACCACAGATACGCAGTATTTT. Amino acid sequence: CASSLAGGTTDTQYF.

V is TRBV27 and J is TRBJ1-5, with D perhaps matching TRBD1 (6 bases). Trimming removed 6 bases at V and 6 bases at J, with 12 bases between. The germline gives CDR1 MNHEY, CDR2 SMNVEV (reference sequence). This CDR3 comprises 13 residues. The CDR3 sequence is CASRWTDGQPQHF. Written as DNA, the CDR3 is TGTGCCAGCAGGTGGACAGACGGTCAGCCCCAGCATTTT.

The chain carries TRBV28 and TRBJ2-5; D is uncertain. The CDR3 consists of 15 residues. Trimming removed 4 bases at V and 1 base at J, with 13 bases between. The V gene's germline CDR1 is MDHEN and CDR2 SYDVKM. The CDR3 reads CASSSPWGPQETQYF. The CDR3 DNA reads as TGTGCCAGCAGTTCCCCATGGGGTCCCCAAGAGACCCAGTACTTC.

The V call is TRBV2, the J call TRBJ2-5; D gene ambiguous. The CDR3 loop spans 14 amino acids. Trimming left V 7 bases short and J 1 base short, with 13 bases between. Germline V gives CDR1 SNHLY, CDR2 FYNNEI. Here the CDR3 reads CASNPPLGQETQYF. The DNA of the CDR3 is TGTGCCAGCAATCCGCCCCTCGGCCAAGAGACCCAGTACTTC.

The chain combines TRBV28 with TRBJ1-2, with D unresolved. V was cut by 4 bases and J by 3 bases, with 6 bases left in between. The CDR3 extends over 12 amino acids. Germline V gene lookup returns CDR1 MDHEN and CDR2 SYDVKM. CDR3 DNA sequence: TGTGCCAGCAGTTGGAGGGACTATGGCTACACCTTC. Translation gives CASSWRDYGYTF.

The chain joins TRBV7-3 to TRBJ2-5, with D maybe TRBD2 (5 bases). The ends were cut back, 2 bases at V and 1 base at J, with 8 bases in the middle. The CDR3 contains 14 residues. Looked up from germline, CDR1 is SGHTA and CDR2 is FQGTGA. The CDR3 DNA reads TGTGCCAGCAGCTTAGCGGGCCCCCAAGAGACCCAGTACTTC. Translation gives CASSLAGPQETQYF.

This chain uses TRBV18 with TRBJ1-1, with D unclear. CDR3 length: 13 residues. Germline assignment: CDR1 KGHSH and CDR2 LQKENI. V was cut by 1 base and J by 3 bases, with 6 bases left in between. CDR3 amino acids: CASSPLQDTEAFF. CDR3 sequence (DNA): TGTGCCAGCTCACCACTCCAGGACACTGAAGCTTTCTTT.

There are a few counts of this clone. V is TRBV15 and J is TRBJ1-5; no firm D call. Germline V CDR1 and CDR2: LNHNV, YYDKDF (reference sequence). This CDR3 has 13 residues. Trimming shortened V by 0 bases and J by 7 bases, and 7 bases separated the two germline ends. The chain's CDR3 is CATSRDQRQPQHF. The CDR3 DNA reads as TGTGCCACCAGCAGAGATCAAAGGCAGCCCCAGCATTTT.

The V and J genes are TRBV2 and TRBJ1-6; D uncertain. This CDR3 contains 16 residues. CDR1 and CDR2 from the germline V gene are SNHLY and FYNNEI. V was shortened by 5 bases and J by 0 bases, with 11 bases between the two germline ends. CDR3 nucleotides: TGTGCCAGCAGTTCTCTGCTTTCCTCCTATAATTCACCCCTCCACTTT. Residues: CASSSLLSSYNSPLHF.

This chain links TRBV7-9 with TRBJ1-3; D unresolved. The CDR3 spans 13 residues. Germline V lookup: CDR1 SEHNR, CDR2 FQNEAQ (reference sequence). The V end lost 4 bases, the J end lost 3 bases, and 7 bases lay between the germline ends. The DNA of the CDR3 is TGTGCCAGCAGCTCAGTGAATGGAAACACCATATATTTT. It is translated as CASSSVNGNTIYF.

The chain is built from TRBV7-2 and TRBJ2-1; TRBD2 agrees at 10 bases. The CDR3 is 16 amino acids. After removal of 5 bases from V and 9 bases from J, the junction contained 13 bases not matched to a gene. In germline, CDR1 is SGHTA, CDR2 FQGNSA. The CDR3 sequence: CASSQTLSGGSREQFF. CDR3 DNA sequence: TGTGCCAGCAGCCAAACCCTTAGCGGGGGGAGTCGTGAGCAGTTCTTC.

This chain joins TRBV7-2 and TRBJ2-2; 11 bases match TRBD2. The V segment lost 4 bases and the J segment 0 bases; nucleotides outside the gene matches: 4. CDR3 size: 17 residues. Germline V CDR1 and CDR2: SGHTA, FQGNSA. In nucleotides, the CDR3 is TGTGCCAGCAGCTCTCTAGCGGGGGGCGCGAACACCGGGGAGCTGTTTTTT. Amino acid sequence: CASSSLAGGANTGELFF.